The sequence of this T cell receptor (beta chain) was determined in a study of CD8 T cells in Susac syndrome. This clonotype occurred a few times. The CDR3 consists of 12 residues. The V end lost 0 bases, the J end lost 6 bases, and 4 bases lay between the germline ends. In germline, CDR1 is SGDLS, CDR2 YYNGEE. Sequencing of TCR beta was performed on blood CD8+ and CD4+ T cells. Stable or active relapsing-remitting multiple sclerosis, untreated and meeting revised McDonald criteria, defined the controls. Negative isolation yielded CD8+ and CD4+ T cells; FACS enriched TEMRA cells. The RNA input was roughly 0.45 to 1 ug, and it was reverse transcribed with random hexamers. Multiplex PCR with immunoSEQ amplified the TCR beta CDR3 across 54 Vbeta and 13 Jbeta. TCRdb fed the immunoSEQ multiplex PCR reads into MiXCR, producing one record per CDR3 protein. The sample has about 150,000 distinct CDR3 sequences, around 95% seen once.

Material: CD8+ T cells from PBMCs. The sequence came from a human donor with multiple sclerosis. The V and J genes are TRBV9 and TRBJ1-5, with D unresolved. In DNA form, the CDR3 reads TGTGCCAGCAGCGTAGAGGGTCAGCCCCAGCATTTT. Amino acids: CASSVEGQPQHF.